This record covers a single T cell receptor (beta chain). Its antigen is undetermined. Constant-segment primers served in 5'RACE that generated TCR alpha and TCR beta cDNA libraries bearing sample barcodes and UMIs. Each CDR3 protein is one row after TCRdb ran MiXCR on the 5' RACE reads. The sample contains 250,000 to 350,000 distinct CDR3 sequences, 15% to 20% of which appear only once. The data were taken from a study of T-cell memory formation after mild COVID-19. Overall study results and limits: Several responding clones turned up in pre-infection memory, indicating that cross-reactive memory may have taken part. CD4/CD8 balance held among clones contracting day 15 to 85, and later expanders leaned CD4+. Most CD4+ clones that shrank were in CM and EM, while CD8+ ones turned up in EMRA.

Sequencing was done on a sample of PBMCs or a T cell subset sorted from them (not recorded which). The sequence came from a man aged 18 to 29 who had mild COVID-19 (a few samples of this study predate the infection). Cell type and time point are not known.

The CDR3 spells CASIASRNSYNEQFF. The DNA for the CDR3 is TGTGCCAGCATAGCTTCAAGGAACTCCTACAATGAGCAGTTCTTC. The chain combines TRBV2 with TRBJ2-1; D not resolved. The germline gives CDR1 SNHLY, CDR2 FYNNEI. The CDR3 consists of 15 residues. Trimming pared 7 bases from V and 0 bases from J, leaving 13 bases between.